The 14 T cell receptor beta chains presented below share a single source sample, sequenced in a study of blood T cell repertoires in COVID-19. The assay was immunoSEQ multiplex PCR, and TCRdb's table has in-frame clones only and misses some. The data contain around 76,000 clones, under 80% of them singletons. Source material: peripheral blood. These receptor sequences come from a woman older than 75 with active or convalescent COVID-19.

The chain recombines TRBV5-1 with TRBJ1-3; TRBD1 is a possible D gene (6 bases). The CDR3 is 16 amino acids. From germline, CDR1 is SGHRS and CDR2 YFSETQ. V lost 0 bases to trimming and J lost 0 bases, with 10 bases between them. CDR3 coding DNA: TGCGCCAGCAGCTTGGATACAGGGTTCTCTGGAAACACCATATATTTT. Its protein is CASSLDTGFSGNTIYF.

This clone has only a few counts. V gene TRBV4-3 combines with J gene TRBJ2-7; a weak D match, TRBD2 (6 bases). This CDR3 has 16 residues. V gave up 0 bases and J gave up 5 bases, with 17 bases separating them. Germline lookup yields CDR1 LGHNA and CDR2 YSLEER. In nucleotides, the CDR3 is TGCGCCAGCAGCCAAGATCTAGTTGGAGGGTTAAACGAGCAGTACTTC. Translating gives CASSQDLVGGLNEQYF.

This clone was seen a handful of times. This chain links TRBV30 with TRBJ1-2; 7 bases are a match to TRBD1. CDR1 GTSNPN and CDR2 SVGIG come from the germline V gene (reference sequence). V dropped 0 bases and J dropped 6; count of bases not matched to a gene: 13. The CDR3 is made up of 16 amino acids. CDR3 in amino acids: CAWSVNRDSVSDGYTF. Here the CDR3 DNA reads TGTGCCTGGAGTGTAAACCGGGACAGCGTTTCTGATGGCTACACCTTC.

The CDR3 nucleotides are TGTGCCAGCAGCTTAGTCGGGGAAGAAGCTTTCTTT. It is translated as CASSLVGEEAFF. The V and J genes are TRBV11-2 and TRBJ1-1; no firm D call. Trimming removed 1 base from V and 8 bases from J, with 8 bases in between. Germline V gives CDR1 SGHAT, CDR2 FQNNGV. The CDR3 extends over 12 amino acids.

The chain uses TRBV10-1 and TRBJ1-5; D is possibly TRBD1 (6 bases). Germline-derived CDR1 and CDR2 are WNHNN and SYGVQD (reference sequence). The V end was cut by 4 bases, the J end by 6 bases, with 22 bases between. The CDR3 sequence is 17 residues long. The CDR3 sequence is CASSAWLSRGKGQPQHF. In DNA, the CDR3 is TGCGCCAGCAGTGCCTGGTTATCCAGGGGCAAGGGTCAGCCCCAGCATTTT.

The chain has TRBV5-1 and TRBJ2-3; 15 positions agree with TRBD2. CDR3 length: 18 amino acids. J gave up 0 bases and V 4 bases, and 6 bases lay outside the gene matches. In germline, CDR1 is SGHRS, CDR2 YFSETQ. CDR3 DNA: TGCGCCAGCAGCGCAGGACTAGCGGGGGGGCCTAGCACAGATACGCAGTATTTT. Protein product: CASSAGLAGGPSTDTQYF.

The CDR3 bases are TGTGCCAGCAGCTCACAGGGAGCTGGGGCCAACGTCCTGACTTTC. Translated: CASSSQGAGANVLTF. The rearrangement links TRBV5-4 to TRBJ2-6, with D possibly TRBD1 on 6 matching bases. The germline gives CDR1 SGHNT, CDR2 YYREEE (reference sequence). Trimming shortened V by 3 bases and J by 2 bases, and 9 bases separated the two germline ends. The CDR3 has 15 residues.

The chain couples TRBV2 to TRBJ2-5; 9 nucleotides agree with TRBD1. The CDR3 runs 15 residues. Trimming removed 6 bases from V and 3 bases from J; junction bases left unmatched: 8. Germline V gives CDR1 SNHLY, CDR2 FYNNEI. In nucleotides, the CDR3 is TGTGCCAGCAGCCGGGACAGGGTGATGGAAGAGACCCAGTACTTC. Protein product: CASSRDRVMEETQYF.

Only a few counts were recorded for this clone. This chain links TRBV3-1 (or the pseudogene TRBV3-2) with TRBJ2-7; no reliable D call. V dropped 1 base and J dropped 0 bases, with 4 bases sitting between them. Germline V gives CDR1 LGHDT, CDR2 YNNKEL (reference sequence). The CDR3 totals 13 residues. The CDR3 sequence: CASSQGSSYEQYF. The CDR3 region has the DNA TGTGCCAGCAGCCAAGGGAGCTCCTACGAGCAGTACTTC.

J is TRBJ1-2 and V is TRBV28; D not certain. V lost 5 bases and J 5 bases, leaving 9 bases between the germline ends. This CDR3 has 12 residues. CDR1 MDHEN and CDR2 SYDVKM come from the germline V gene. The CDR3 nucleotides are TGTGCCAGCAGTCCTTCGGTTTATGGCTACACCTTC. Protein: CASSPSVYGYTF.

The chain couples TRBV12-5 to TRBJ1-2; a possible D gene is TRBD1 (5 bases). Germline CDR1 reads LGHNT; CDR2 reads FRNRAP. Trimming removed 2 bases from V and 6 bases from J, with 16 bases in between. This CDR3 is built from 15 residues. For the CDR3, the DNA is TGTGCTAGTGGTTTGTTAGGGGCGCTTCTCCATGGCTACACCTTC. It specifies CASGLLGALLHGYTF.

The chain recombines TRBV7-2 with TRBJ2-7; perhaps TRBD1 as D (5 bases). Germline lookup yields CDR1 SGHTA and CDR2 FQGNSA. V lost 1 base and J lost 0, with 7 bases in between. This CDR3 is 14 amino acids long. Written as DNA, the CDR3 is TGTGCCAGCAGCTTAGTCAGGGACTCCTACGAGCAGTACTTC. Residues: CASSLVRDSYEQYF.

As regards this clone: Sequence at one end of the junction differs from germline and may be a read error. CDR3 bases: TGTGCTAGCAGCTTGGGGGACAGTCACCAAGAGACCCAGTACTTC. The encoded protein is CASSLGDSHQETQYF. This rearrangement joins TRBV7-7 to TRBJ2-5; 7 bases fit TRBD1. From germline, CDR1 is SSHAT and CDR2 FNYEAQ (reference sequence). This CDR3 comprises 15 residues.

This chain links TRBV6-2 or TRBV6-3 with TRBJ1-5; TRBD1 agrees at 9 bases. This CDR3 region has 14 residues. From germline, CDR1 is MNHEY and CDR2 SVGEGT. V lost 2 bases to trimming and J lost 9 bases; unmatched junction nucleotides: 5. CDR3 residues: CASSYGQGMTPQHF. CDR3 in DNA: TGTGCCAGCAGTTACGGACAGGGGATGACGCCCCAGCATTTT.